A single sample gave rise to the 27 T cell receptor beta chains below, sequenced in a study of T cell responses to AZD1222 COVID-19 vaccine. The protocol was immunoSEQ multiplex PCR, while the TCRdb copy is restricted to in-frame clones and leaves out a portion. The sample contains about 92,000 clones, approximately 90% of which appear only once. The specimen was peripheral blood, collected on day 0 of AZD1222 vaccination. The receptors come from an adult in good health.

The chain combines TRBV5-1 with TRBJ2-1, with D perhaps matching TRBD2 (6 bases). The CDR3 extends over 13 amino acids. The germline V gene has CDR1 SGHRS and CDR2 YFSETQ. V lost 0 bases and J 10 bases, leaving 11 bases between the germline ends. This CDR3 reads CASSLVEGGEQFF. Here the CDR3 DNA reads TGCGCCAGCAGCTTGGTGGAGGGCGGCGAGCAGTTCTTC.

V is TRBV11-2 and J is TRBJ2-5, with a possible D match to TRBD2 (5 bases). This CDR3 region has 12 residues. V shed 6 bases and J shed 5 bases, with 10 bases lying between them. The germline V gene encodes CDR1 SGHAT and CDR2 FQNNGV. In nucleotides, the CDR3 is TGTGCCAGCAGATTTACGGGGGAGACCCAGTACTTC. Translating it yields CASRFTGETQYF.

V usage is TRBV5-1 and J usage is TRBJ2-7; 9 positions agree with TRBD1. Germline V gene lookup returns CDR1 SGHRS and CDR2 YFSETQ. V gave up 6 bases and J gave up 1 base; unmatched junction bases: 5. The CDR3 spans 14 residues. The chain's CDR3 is CASKRTGASYEQYF. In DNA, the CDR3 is TGCGCCAGCAAGAGGACAGGGGCGTCCTACGAGCAGTACTTC.

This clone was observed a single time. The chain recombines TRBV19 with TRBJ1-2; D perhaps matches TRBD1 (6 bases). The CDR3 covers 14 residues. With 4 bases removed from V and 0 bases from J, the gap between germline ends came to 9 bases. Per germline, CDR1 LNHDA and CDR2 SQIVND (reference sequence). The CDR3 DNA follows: TGTGCCAGTAGTAGGGGGGCGTCTAACTATGGCTACACCTTC. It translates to CASSRGASNYGYTF. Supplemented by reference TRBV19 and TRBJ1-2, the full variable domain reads DGGITQSPKYLFRKEGQNVTLSCEQNLNHDAMYWYRQDPGQGLRLIYYSQIVNDFQKGDIAEGYSVSREKKESFPLTVTSAQKNPTAFYLCASSRGASNYGYTFGSGTRLTVV.

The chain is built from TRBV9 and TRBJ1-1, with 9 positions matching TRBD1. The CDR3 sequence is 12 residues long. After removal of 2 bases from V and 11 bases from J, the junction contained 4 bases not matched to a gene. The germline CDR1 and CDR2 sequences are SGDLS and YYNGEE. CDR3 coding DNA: TGTGCCAGCAGCGTGGACAGGGGAAGGGCTTTCTTT. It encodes CASSVDRGRAFF.

The CDR3 sequence: CASSQSGGLTSTEAFF. For the CDR3, the DNA is TGCGCCAGCAGCCAGTCGGGGGGCTTAACTAGCACTGAAGCTTTCTTT. The chain recombines TRBV4-1 with TRBJ1-1; D is perhaps TRBD1 (6 bases). Trimming stripped 3 bases from V and 4 bases from J, with 18 bases between. This CDR3 region has 16 residues. Per the germline V gene, CDR1 is MGHRA and CDR2 is YSYEKL.

DNA for the CDR3: TGTGCCAGCAGTTACAGGATGGGCGTCACAGATACGCAGTATTTT. Its protein product is CASSYRMGVTDTQYF. V usage is TRBV6-2 or TRBV6-3 and J usage is TRBJ2-3; D remains unclear. The germline CDR1 and CDR2 sequences are MNHEY and SVGEGT. This CDR3 comprises 15 residues. V lost 2 bases and J lost 2, with 11 bases in between.

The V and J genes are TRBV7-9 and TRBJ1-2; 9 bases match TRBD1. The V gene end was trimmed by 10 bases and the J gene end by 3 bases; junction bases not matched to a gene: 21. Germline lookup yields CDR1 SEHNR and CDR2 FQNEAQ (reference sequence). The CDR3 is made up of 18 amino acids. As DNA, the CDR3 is TGTGCCACCGACTTAGGACGGGACAGGGTGTTTCGGCACTATGGCTACACCTTC. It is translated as CATDLGRDRVFRHYGYTF. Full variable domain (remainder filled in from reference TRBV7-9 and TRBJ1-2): DTGVSQNPRHKITKRGQNVTFRCDPISEHNRLYWYRQTLGQGPEFLTYFQNEAQLEKSRLLSDRFSAERPKGSFSTLEIQRTEQGDSAMYLCATDLGRDRVFRHYGYTFGSGTRLTVV.

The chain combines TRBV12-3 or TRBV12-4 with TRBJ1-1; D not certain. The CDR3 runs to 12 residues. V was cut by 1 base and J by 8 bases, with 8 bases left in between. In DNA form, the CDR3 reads TGTGCCAGCAGTTTAGAGTCTATGGAAGCTTTCTTT. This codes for CASSLESMEAFF.

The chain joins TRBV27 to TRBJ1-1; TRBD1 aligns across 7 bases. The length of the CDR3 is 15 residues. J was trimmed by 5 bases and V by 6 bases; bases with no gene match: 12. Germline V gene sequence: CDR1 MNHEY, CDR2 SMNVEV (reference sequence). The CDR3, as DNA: TGTGCCAGCAGATGGCAGGGGGTAGGGGGGACTGAAGCTTTCTTT. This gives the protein CASRWQGVGGTEAFF.

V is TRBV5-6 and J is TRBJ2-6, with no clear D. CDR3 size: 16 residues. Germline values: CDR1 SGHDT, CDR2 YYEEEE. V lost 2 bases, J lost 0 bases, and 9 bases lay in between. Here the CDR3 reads CASSFHVGSGANVLTF. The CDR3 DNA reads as TGTGCCAGCAGCTTTCACGTGGGCTCTGGGGCCAACGTCCTGACTTTC.

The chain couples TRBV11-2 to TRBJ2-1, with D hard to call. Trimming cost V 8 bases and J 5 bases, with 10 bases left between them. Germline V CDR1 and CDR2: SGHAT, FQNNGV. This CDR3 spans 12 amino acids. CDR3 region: CASRPPDNEQFF. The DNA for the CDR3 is TGTGCCAGCCGCCCCCCCGACAATGAGCAGTTCTTC.

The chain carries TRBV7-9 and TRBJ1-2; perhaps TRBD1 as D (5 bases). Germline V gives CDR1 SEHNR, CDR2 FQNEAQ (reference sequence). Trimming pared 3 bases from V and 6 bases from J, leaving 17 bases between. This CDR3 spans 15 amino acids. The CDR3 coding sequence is TGTGCCAGCAGCTTTAGGGCTCCAAGGGGTGATGGCTACACCTTC. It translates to CASSFRAPRGDGYTF.

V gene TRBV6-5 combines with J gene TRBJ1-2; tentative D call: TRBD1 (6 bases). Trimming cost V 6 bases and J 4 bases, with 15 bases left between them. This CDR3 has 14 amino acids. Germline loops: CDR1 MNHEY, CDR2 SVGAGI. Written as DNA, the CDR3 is TGTGCCAGCAGCGTAACAGGGTTTAGCTATGGCTACACCTTC. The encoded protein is CASSVTGFSYGYTF.

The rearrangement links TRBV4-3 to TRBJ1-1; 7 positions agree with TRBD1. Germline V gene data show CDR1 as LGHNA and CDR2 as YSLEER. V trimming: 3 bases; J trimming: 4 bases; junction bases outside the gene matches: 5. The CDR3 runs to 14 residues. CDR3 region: CASSHQRQGTEAFF. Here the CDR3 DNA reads TGCGCCAGCAGCCACCAGAGACAGGGCACTGAAGCTTTCTTT.

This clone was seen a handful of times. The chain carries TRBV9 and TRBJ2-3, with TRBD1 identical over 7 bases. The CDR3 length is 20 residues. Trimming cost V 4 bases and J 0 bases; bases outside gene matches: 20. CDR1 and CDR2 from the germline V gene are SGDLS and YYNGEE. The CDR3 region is CASSPRRGWDSDTSTDTQYF. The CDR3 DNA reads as TGTGCCAGCAGCCCCAGAAGGGGATGGGACAGCGATACTAGCACAGATACGCAGTATTTT.

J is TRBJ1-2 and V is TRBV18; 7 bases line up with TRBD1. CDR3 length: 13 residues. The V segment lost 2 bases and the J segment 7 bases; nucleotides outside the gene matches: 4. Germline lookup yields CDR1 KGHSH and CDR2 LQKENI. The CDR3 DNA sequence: TGTGCCAGCTCACCAAGGGACAGTAGTGGCTACACCTTC. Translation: CASSPRDSSGYTF.

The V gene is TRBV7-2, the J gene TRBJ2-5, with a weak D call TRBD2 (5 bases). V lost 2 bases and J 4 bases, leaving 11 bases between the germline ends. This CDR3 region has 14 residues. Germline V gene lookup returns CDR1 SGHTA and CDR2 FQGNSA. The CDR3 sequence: CASSLIEGRETQYF. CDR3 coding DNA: TGTGCCAGCAGCTTAATTGAAGGGAGAGAGACCCAGTACTTC.

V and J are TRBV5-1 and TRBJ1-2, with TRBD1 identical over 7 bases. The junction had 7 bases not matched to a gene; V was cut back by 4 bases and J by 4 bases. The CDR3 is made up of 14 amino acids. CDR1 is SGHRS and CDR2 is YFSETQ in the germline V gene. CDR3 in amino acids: CASSLHRDSYGYTF. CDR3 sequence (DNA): TGCGCCAGCAGCCTACACCGGGACAGCTATGGCTACACCTTC.

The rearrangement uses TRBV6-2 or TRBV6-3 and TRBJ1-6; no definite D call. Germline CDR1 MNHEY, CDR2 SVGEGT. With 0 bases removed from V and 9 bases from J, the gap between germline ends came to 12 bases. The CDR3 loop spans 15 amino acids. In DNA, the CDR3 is TGTGCCAGCAGTTACTCAACCCTGGGGAGTTCACCCCTCCACTTT. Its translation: CASSYSTLGSSPLHF.

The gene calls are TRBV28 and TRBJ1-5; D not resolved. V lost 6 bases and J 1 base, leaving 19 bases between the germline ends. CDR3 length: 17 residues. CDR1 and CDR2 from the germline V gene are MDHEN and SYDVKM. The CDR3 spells CASRKRALARSNQPQHF. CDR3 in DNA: TGTGCCAGCAGGAAACGGGCCCTTGCTAGGAGCAATCAGCCCCAGCATTTT. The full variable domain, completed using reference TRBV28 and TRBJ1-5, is DVKVTQSSRYLVKRTGEKVFLECVQDMDHENMFWYRQDPGLGLRLIYFSYDVKMKEKGDIPEGYSVSREKKERFSLILESASTNQTSMYLCASRKRALARSNQPQHFGDGTRLSIL.

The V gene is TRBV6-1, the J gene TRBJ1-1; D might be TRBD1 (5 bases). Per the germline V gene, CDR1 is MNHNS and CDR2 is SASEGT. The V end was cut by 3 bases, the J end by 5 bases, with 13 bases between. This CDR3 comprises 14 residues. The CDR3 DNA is TGTGCCAGCAGTGAGACAAGGGGTAGAACTGAAGCTTTCTTT. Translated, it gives CASSETRGRTEAFF.

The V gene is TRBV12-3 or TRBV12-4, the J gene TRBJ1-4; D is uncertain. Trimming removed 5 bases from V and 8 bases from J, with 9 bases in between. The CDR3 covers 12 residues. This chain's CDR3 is CASSPQYEKLFF. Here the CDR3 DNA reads TGTGCCAGCAGTCCACAGTACGAAAAACTGTTTTTT.

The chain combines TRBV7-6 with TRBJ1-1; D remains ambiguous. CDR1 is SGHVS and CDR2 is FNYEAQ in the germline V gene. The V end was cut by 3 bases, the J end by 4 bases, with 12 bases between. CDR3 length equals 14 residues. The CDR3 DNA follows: TGTGCCAGCAGCTTCAATGAGGTAGGCACTGAAGCTTTCTTT. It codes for CASSFNEVGTEAFF.

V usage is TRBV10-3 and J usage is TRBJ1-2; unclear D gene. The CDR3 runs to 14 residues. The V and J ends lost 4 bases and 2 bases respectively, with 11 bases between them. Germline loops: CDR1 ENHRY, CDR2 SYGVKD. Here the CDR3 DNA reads TGTGCCATCAGTGGGAGATCATTAAACTATGGCTACACCTTC. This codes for CAISGRSLNYGYTF.

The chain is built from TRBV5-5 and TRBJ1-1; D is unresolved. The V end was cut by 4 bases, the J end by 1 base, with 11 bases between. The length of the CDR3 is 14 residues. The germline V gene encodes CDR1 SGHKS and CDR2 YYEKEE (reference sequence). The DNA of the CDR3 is TGTGCCAGCAGCGAAAAGATGTGGAACACTGAAGCTTTCTTT. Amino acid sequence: CASSEKMWNTEAFF.

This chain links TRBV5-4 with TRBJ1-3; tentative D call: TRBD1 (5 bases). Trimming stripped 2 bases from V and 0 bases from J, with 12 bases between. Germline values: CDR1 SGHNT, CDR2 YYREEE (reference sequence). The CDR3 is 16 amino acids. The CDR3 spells CASSFIGTISGNTIYF. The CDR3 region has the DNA TGTGCCAGCAGCTTTATTGGGACGATCTCTGGAAACACCATATATTTT.